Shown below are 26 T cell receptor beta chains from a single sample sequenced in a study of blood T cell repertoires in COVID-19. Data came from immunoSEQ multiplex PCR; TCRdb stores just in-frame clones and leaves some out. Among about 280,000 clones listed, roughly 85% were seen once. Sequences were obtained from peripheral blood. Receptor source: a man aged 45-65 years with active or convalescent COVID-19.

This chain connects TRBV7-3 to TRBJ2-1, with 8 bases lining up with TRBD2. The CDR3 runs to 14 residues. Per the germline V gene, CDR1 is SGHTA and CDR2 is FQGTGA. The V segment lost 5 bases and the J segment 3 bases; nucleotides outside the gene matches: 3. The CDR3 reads CASSPGLVYNEQFF. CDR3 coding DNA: TGTGCCAGCAGCCCGGGACTAGTCTACAATGAGCAGTTCTTC.

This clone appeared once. The CDR3 spells CSVDSAPSYNEQFF. CDR3 nucleotides: TGCAGCGTTGATTCAGCGCCTTCCTACAATGAGCAGTTCTTC. This chain joins TRBV29-1 and TRBJ2-1; D unresolved. CDR1 is SQVTM, CDR2 ANQGSEA, per germline. The germline V and J ends were trimmed by 3 bases and 1 base, with 10 bases remaining between them. The CDR3 loop spans 14 amino acids.

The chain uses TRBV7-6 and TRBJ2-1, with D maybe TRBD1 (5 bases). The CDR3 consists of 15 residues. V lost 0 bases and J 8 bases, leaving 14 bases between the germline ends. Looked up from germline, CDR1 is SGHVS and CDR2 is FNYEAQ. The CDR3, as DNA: TGTGCCAGCAGCTTAGCAGCAGGGAATTGGGATGAGCAGTTCTTC. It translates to CASSLAAGNWDEQFF.

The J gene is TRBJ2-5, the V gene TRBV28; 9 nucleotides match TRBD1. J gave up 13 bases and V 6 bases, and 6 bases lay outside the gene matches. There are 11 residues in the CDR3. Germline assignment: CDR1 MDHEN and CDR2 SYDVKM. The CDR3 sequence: CASRFRDRVYF. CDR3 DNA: TGTGCCAGCAGATTCCGGGACAGGGTGTACTTC. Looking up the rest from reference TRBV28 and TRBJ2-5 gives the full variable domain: DVKVTQSSRYLVKRTGEKVFLECVQDMDHENMFWYRQDPGLGLRLIYFSYDVKMKEKGDIPEGYSVSREKKERFSLILESASTNQTSMYLCASRFRDRVYFGPGTRLLVL.

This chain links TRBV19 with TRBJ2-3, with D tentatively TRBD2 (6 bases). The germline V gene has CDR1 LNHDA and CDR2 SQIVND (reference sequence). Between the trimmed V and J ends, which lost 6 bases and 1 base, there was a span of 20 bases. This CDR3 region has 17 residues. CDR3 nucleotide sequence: TGTGCCAGTAGCGGTGGAGAAACTAGCTCGGGCACAGATACGCAGTATTTT. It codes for CASSGGETSSGTDTQYF.

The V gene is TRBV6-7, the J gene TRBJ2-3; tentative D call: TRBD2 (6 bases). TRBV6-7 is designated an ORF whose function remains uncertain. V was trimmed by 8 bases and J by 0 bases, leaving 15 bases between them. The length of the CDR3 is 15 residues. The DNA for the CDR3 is TGTGCCAGCCCCGCGGCTAGCGAAAGCACAGATACGCAGTATTTT. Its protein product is CASPAASESTDTQYF.

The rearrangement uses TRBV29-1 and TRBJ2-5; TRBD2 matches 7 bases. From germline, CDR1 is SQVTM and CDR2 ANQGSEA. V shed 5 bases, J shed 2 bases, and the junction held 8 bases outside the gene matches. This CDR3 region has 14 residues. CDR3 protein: CSVHPAGRQETQYF. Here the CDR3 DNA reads TGCAGCGTTCACCCAGCGGGACGACAAGAGACCCAGTACTTC.

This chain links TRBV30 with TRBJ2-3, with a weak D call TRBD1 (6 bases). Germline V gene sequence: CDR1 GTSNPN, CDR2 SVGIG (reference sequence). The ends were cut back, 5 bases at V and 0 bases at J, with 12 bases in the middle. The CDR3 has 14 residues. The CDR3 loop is CAWDTGISTDTQYF. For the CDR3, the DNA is TGTGCCTGGGATACAGGGATTAGCACAGATACGCAGTATTTT.

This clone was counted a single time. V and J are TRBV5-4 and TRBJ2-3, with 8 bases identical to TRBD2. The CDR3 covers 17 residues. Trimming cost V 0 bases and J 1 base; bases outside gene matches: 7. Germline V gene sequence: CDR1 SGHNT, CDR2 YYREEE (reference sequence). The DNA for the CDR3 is TGTGCCAGCAGCTTGGCTTATGGGCGGGAGGGCACAGATACGCAGTATTTT. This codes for CASSLAYGREGTDTQYF.

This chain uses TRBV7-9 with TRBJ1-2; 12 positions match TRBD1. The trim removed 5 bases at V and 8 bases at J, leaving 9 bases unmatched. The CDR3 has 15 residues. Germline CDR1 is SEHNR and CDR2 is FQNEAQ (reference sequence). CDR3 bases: TGTGCCAGCAGCGCGGCGGGACAGGGGGCGCGGGGCTACACCTTC. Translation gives CASSAAGQGARGYTF.

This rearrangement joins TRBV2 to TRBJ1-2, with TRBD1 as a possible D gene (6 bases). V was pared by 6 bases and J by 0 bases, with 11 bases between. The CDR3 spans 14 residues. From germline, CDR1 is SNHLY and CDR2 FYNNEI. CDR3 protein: CASRDRLSNYGYTF. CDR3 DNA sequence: TGTGCCAGCAGGGACAGACTTTCTAACTATGGCTACACCTTC.

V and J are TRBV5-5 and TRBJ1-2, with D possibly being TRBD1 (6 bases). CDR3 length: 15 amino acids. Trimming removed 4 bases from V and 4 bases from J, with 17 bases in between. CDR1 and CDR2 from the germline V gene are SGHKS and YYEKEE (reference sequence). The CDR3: CASSPFDRFPYGYTF. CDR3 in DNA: TGTGCCAGCAGCCCTTTCGACAGGTTCCCCTATGGCTACACCTTC. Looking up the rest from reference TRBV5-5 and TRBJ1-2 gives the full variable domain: DAGVTQSPTHLIKTRGQQVTLRCSPISGHKSVSWYQQVLGQGPQFIFQYYEKEERGRGNFPDRFSARQFPNYSSELNVNALLLGDSALYLCASSPFDRFPYGYTFGSGTRLTVV.

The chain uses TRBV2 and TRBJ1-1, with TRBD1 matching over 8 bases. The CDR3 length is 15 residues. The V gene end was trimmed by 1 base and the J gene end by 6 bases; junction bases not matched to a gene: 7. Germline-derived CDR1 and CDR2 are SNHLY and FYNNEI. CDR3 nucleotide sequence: TGTGCCAGCAGTGAAGAAAGGACAGGGAATCCTGAAGCTTTCTTT. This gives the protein CASSEERTGNPEAFF.

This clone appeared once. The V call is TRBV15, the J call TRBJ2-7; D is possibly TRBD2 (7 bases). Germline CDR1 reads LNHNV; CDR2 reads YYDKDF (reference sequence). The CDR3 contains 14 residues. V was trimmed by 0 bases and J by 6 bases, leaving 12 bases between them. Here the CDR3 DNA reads TGTGCCACCAGCAGAGAGGGGGGCGGGAGCGAGCAGTACTTC. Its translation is CATSREGGGSEQYF. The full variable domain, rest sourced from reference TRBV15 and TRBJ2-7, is DAMVIQNPRYQVTQFGKPVTLSCSQTLNHNVMYWYQQKSSQAPKLLFHYYDKDFNNEADTPDNFQSRRPNTSFCFLDIRSPGLGDTAMYLCATSREGGGSEQYFGPGTRLTVT.

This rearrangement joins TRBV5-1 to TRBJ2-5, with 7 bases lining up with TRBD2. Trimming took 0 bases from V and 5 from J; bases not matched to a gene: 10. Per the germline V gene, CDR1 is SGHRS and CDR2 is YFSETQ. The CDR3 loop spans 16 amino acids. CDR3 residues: CASSLGWTRSRETQYF. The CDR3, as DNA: TGCGCCAGCAGCTTGGGGTGGACTAGGAGCCGTGAGACCCAGTACTTC.

CDR3 loop: CASSSDRGQGEKLFF. The CDR3 DNA is TGTGCCAGCAGCTCAGACAGGGGGCAGGGGGAAAAACTGTTTTTT. The chain combines TRBV7-9 with TRBJ1-4; 10 bases map to TRBD1. The CDR3 runs to 15 residues. CDR1 and CDR2 (germline): SEHNR, FQNEAQ (reference sequence). V was clipped by 4 bases and J by 8 bases; unmatched bases: 7.

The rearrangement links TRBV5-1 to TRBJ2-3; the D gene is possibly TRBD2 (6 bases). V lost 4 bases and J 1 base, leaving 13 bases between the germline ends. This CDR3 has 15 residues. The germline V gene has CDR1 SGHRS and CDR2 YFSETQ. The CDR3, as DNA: TGCGCCAGCAGCCCCGGGACTGGAGGCACAGATACGCAGTATTTT. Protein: CASSPGTGGTDTQYF.

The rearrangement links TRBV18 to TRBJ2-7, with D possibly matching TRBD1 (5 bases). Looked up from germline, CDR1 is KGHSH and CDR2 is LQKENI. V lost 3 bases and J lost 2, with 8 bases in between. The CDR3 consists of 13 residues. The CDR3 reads CASSPTVAYEQYF. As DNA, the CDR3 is TGTGCCAGCTCACCGACAGTTGCCTACGAGCAGTACTTC.

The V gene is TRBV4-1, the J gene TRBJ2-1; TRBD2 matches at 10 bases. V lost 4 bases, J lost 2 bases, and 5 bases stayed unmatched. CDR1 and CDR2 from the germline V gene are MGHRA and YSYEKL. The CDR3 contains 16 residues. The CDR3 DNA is TGCGCCAGCAGCCTTCTAGCGGGAGAGACCTACAATGAGCAGTTCTTC. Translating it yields CASSLLAGETYNEQFF.

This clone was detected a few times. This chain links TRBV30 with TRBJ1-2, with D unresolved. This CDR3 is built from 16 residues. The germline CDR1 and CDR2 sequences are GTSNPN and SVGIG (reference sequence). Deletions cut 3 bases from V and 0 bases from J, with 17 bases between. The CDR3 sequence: CAWSLSQLTSNYGYTF. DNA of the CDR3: TGTGCCTGGAGCCTCTCACAGCTTACTTCTAACTATGGCTACACCTTC. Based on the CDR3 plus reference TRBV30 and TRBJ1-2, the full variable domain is SQTIHQWPATLVQPVGSPLSLECTVEGTSNPNLYWYRQAAGRGLQLLFYSVGIGQISSEVPQNLSASRPQDRQFILSSKKLLLSDSGFYLCAWSLSQLTSNYGYTFGSGTRLTVV.

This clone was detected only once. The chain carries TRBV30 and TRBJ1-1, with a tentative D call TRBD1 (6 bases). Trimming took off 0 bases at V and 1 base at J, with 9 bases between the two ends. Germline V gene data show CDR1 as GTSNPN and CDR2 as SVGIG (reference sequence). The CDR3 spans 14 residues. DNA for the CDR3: TGTGCCTGGAGTGTAGGGGGGGAGAACACTGAAGCTTTCTTT. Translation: CAWSVGGENTEAFF. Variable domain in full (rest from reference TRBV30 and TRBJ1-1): SQTIHQWPATLVQPVGSPLSLECTVEGTSNPNLYWYRQAAGRGLQLLFYSVGIGQISSEVPQNLSASRPQDRQFILSSKKLLLSDSGFYLCAWSVGGENTEAFFGQGTRLTVV.

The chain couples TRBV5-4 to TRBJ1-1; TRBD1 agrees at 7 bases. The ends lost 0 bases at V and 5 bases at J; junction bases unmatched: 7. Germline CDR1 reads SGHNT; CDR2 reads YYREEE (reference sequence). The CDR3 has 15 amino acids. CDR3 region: CASSLGERGHTEAFF. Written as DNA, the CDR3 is TGTGCCAGCAGCTTGGGTGAGAGGGGGCATACTGAAGCTTTCTTT.

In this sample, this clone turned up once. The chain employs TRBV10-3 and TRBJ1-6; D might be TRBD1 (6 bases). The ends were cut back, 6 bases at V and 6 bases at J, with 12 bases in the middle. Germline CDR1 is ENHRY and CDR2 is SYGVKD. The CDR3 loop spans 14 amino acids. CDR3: CAISVDSLNSPLHF. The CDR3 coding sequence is TGTGCCATCAGCGTGGACAGCCTTAATTCACCCCTCCACTTT.

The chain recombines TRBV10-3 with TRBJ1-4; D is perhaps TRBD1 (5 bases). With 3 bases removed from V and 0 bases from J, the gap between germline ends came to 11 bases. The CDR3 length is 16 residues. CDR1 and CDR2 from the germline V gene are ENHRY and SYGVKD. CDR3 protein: CAISEGRVSTNEKLFF. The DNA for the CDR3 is TGTGCCATCAGTGAAGGCAGGGTTTCAACTAATGAAAAACTGTTTTTT.

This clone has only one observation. The CDR3 sequence: CASRRFNTDTQYF. CDR3 nucleotide sequence: TGTGCCAGCAGGCGGTTTAACACAGATACGCAGTATTTT. The genes are TRBV2 and TRBJ2-3; D gene ambiguous. Germline CDR1 reads SNHLY; CDR2 reads FYNNEI. The CDR3 is 13 residues long. Trimming took off 6 bases at V and 2 bases at J, with 9 bases between the two ends. Drawing the rest from reference TRBV2 and TRBJ2-3, the complete variable domain is EPEVTQTPSHQVTQMGQEVILRCVPISNHLYFYWYRQILGQKVEFLVSFYNNEISEKSEIFDDQFSVERPDGSNFTLKIRSTKLEDSAMYFCASRRFNTDTQYFGPGTRLTVL.

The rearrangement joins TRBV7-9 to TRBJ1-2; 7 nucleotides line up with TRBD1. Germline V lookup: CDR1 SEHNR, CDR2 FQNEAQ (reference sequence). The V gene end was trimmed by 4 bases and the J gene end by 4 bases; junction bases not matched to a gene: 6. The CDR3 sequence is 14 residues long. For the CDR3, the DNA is TGTGCCAGCAGCTCAGGGGGGCCTGGCTATGGCTACACCTTC. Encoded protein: CASSSGGPGYGYTF. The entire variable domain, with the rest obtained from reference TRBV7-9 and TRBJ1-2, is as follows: DTGVSQNPRHKITKRGQNVTFRCDPISEHNRLYWYRQTLGQGPEFLTYFQNEAQLEKSRLLSDRFSAERPKGSFSTLEIQRTEQGDSAMYLCASSSGGPGYGYTFGSGTRLTVV.